This entry is about one T cell receptor (beta chain). Its antigen is unknown. Base-call qualities are not available, and no considerably larger clone is one nucleotide away. These data are taken from a study of graft-versus-host responses after intestinal transplantation (dated by TCRdb to 2020 to 2023). At the level of the whole study: Recipients received multivisceral, liver-intestinal, or isolated intestinal transplants. Every recipient was given anti-thymocyte globulin induction, followed by about three years of maintenance tacrolimus and steroids. Bulk TCR-beta CDR3 sequencing was used to track graft-versus-host and host-versus-graft alloreactive T cell clones in the graft, circulation and bone marrow after intestinal transplantation. To identify alloreactive clones, pre-transplant mixed lymphocyte reaction products were sequenced and then compared with unstimulated pre-transplant donor and recipient T cells. A cohort of 24 intestinal transplant recipients, including one retransplant, was enrolled, and a few patients lacking pretransplant specimens were excluded. Donor T cell macrochimerism was defined as a peak of at least 4% donor T cells among recipient peripheral blood mononuclear cells. Instead of going to the commercial service, samples from a few later patients were sequenced in-house on an Illumina MiSeq and processed with MiXCR.

What the time point label conveys for this sample: cells obtained before transplantation from donor or recipient. CD3+CD4+ and CD3+CD8+ populations were FACS-sorted from unstimulated pre-transplant donor and recipient cells taken from spleen or lymph nodes. From its cysteine to its phenylalanine, the CDR3 spans 15 amino acids. Solely the CDR3 DNA is kept, with 45 bases framed from the first base. Between the V and J ends, shortened by 6 bases and 4 bases respectively, the junction contains 19 bases. Per the germline V gene, SGHRS is the CDR1 and YFSETQ is the CDR2. The library relied on the immunoSEQ multiplex PCR assay. For most patients, genomic DNA was isolated with the Qiagen DNeasy Blood and Tissue Kit and sent frozen to Adaptive Biotechnologies for TCR sequencing. For most patients, high-throughput TCR-beta CDR3 sequencing of genomic DNA was performed by Adaptive Biotechnologies. The paper's processing steps were these. Adaptive's ImmunoSEQ software supplied the TCR sequencing data for approximately 18 patients, while MiXCR and VDJtools were used to process a few other patients. To correct CD4 versus CD8 sorting errors, any sequence found in both subsets at a frequency ratio below 5:1 was removed. CDR3 nucleotide sequences shared between donor and recipient were removed because the origin of such sequences could not be assigned. At least 2-fold expansion over unstimulated cells and a minimum CFSE-low frequency of 0.002% (template counts) or 0.001% (read counts) were required for clones to be classified as alloreactive. Clones were considered mappable if detected in sequenced pre-transplant spleen, lymph node, or MLR CFSE-low populations of the donor or recipient. Cumulative frequency of alloreactive clones was calculated as a percentage of all sequences weighted by copy number. TCRdb holds this immuneACCESS table with in-frame rearrangements only. Some clones are missing; in checked studies, unresolved V genes explain under half, and the rest has no known cause. Clonal size and the V and J genes are those of that table, whereas D and trimming came from the DNA. The sample table contains 80,000 to 100,000 clones; only one count was recorded for 91% of them. The ten largest account for more than 0.15% of the sample.

What the work shows at the level of the full study, not this receptor alone: In patients with donor T cell macrochimerism, the allografts had high GvH to HvG T cell clonal ratios. Early after transplant, peak levels of circulating GvH clones were found to be associated with declines in HvG clones. GvH clones turned up in recipient bone marrow, with some appearing earlier in ileal mucosa or blood, a pattern consistent with an intestinal mucosal origin. Conclusions were limited by the relatively low number and heterogeneity of intestinal transplant patients.

This receptor chain uses TRBV5-1 and TRBJ1-2; a weak D assignment points to TRBD1 (6 bases agree). The source is a human donor who was the organ donor for an intestinal transplant. Sequences were derived from unstimulated CD4+ T cells sorted from spleen or lymph node cells, sampled before transplant. This receptor has the CDR3 CASTLRGGAIYGYTF. The nucleotide sequence reads TGCGCCAGCACCCTAAGGGGGGGGGCTATCTATGGCTACACCTTC.